Given below is one T cell receptor (beta chain) in context. This clone was seen more than once but under ten times. Its antigen is not yet known. No much larger clone exists at a distance of one base, and base qualities are not known. This specimen comes from a study of untreated major depressive disorder (dated 2018 in TCRdb). Broadly, across the study: A cross-sectional case-control design was used to compare T cell phenotype and TCR repertoire between antidepressant-free major depressive disorder patients and individually matched non-depressed controls. The sequencing was a follow-up to the differences in Vbeta 5.1, Vbeta 11 and Vbeta 22 usage that flow cytometry had picked up across the whole cohort. What the work shows at the level of the full study, not this receptor alone: Because of strict matching and exclusion criteria, the study sample was comparatively small, which limits how generalizable the findings are. Higher TRBV05-01 (Vbeta 5.1) usage among CD4+ T cells of depressed patients compared with controls was confirmed by sequencing, with p = 0.040 in a one-tailed test. The top five TRBV05-01 clones in every sequenced subject were all private clones. For the sequencing comparisons, one-tailed planned tests were applied to only three preselected Vbeta families. In the sequencing data, TRBV25-01 and TRBV02-01 usage matched the flow-cytometry pattern without reaching statistical significance.

For sex, age, current smoking status and body mass index, every depressed patient had a pairwise-matched non-depressed control. Every participant was of European descent. Controls scored 5 or less on the Quick Inventory of Depressive Symptoms-Self Report and had no mood disorder, either currently or at any point in their lifetime. All participants were excluded for major medical conditions, Axis I/II comorbidities, regular medication or illicit drug use, or drinking over 100 g alcohol weekly. Roughly 33 ml of peripheral blood was collected into EDTA tubes from each participant. Magnetic negative selection with the BD IMag Human CD4 T Lymphocyte Enrichment Set was used to purify CD4+ T cells from thawed PBMCs. Flow cytometry confirmed that the CD4+ enrichment method typically gave around 96% purity. A subgroup of four to six case-control pairs, chosen blind to the chemokine receptor expression and flow-cytometric repertoire skewing results, underwent TCRbeta sequencing. All blood samples were drawn in the morning at 8:00 a.m., and PBMCs were separated by Ficoll-Hypaque gradient centrifugation. PBMCs were cryopreserved by gradual cooling to -80 degrees C and were kept in liquid nitrogen until assay.

V is pared back by 2 bases and J by 3 bases, with 11 bases lying between the germline termini. CDR1 and CDR2 (SGHVS, FQNEAQ) derive from the germline V gene. The CDR3 holds 14 amino acids from the cysteine to the phenylalanine. CDR3 DNA only is kept here, 42 bases in frame from base 1. The Qiagen DNeasy Blood and Tissue Kit was used to extract total genomic DNA from purified CD4+ T cells. Using immunoSEQ immunosequencing protocols, the TCRbeta CDR3 region, as defined by IMGT, was amplified and sequenced. As for the authors' bioinformatics: The immunoSEQ service preprocessed the raw sequence data to correct PCR and sequencing errors. After being loaded into the immunoSEQ Analyzer, the data underwent further analysis with VDJtools v1.0.7. The paired Wilcoxon signed-rank test was used to test differences between patients and controls. As stored in TCRdb, this immuneACCESS dataset retains in-frame rearrangements with V and J assigned. A fraction of the clones does not appear; measured against another copy, unresolved V genes explain less than half of the discrepancy, and the remainder lacks a known reason. D and trimming were read from the DNA, whereas the V and J calls and clone size are those reported in that table. The sample table lists 20,000 or so clones, more than 70% of them with a count of one. The ten largest clones add up to 0.8% to 0.9% of the sample.

Rearrangement joined TRBV7-8 to TRBJ2-7, and the D gene may be TRBD2, 5 bases matching. The sequence was obtained from a woman in her 30s in good health. Sequencing was carried out using CD4+ T cells from PBMCs. The DNA reads as follows: TGTGCCAGCAGCTTATTGGGGAGCTTCTACGAGCAGTACTTC. It is translated as CASSLLGSFYEQYF.